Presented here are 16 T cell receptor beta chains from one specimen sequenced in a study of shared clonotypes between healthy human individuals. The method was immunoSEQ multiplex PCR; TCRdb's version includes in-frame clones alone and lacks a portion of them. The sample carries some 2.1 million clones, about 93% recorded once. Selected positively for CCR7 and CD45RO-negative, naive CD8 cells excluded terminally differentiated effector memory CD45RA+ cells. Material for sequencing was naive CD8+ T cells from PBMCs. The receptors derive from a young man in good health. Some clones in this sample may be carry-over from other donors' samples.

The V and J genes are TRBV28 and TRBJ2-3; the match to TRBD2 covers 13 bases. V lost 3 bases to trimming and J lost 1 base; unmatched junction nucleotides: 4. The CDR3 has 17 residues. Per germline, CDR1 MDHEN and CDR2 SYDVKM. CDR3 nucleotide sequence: TGTGCCAGCAGTTTGCGGACTAGCGGGAGAGGCACAGATACGCAGTATTTT. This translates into CASSLRTSGRGTDTQYF.

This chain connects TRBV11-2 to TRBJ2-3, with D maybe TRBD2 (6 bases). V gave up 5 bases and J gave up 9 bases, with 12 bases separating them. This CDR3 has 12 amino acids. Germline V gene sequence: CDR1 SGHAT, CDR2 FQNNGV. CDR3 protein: CASSTRLDTQYF. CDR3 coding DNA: TGTGCCAGCAGCACAAGACTAGACACGCAGTATTTT.

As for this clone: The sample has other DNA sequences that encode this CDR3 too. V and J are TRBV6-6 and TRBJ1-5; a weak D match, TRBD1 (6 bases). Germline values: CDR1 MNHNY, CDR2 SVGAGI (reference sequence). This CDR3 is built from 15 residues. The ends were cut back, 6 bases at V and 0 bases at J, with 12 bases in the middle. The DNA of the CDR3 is TGTGCCAGCAGCCCAGGACAGAATAGCAATCAGCCCCAGCATTTT. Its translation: CASSPGQNSNQPQHF.

The CDR3 region is CASSLSPPTNSYNEQFF. As DNA, the CDR3 is TGTGCCAGCAGCTTAAGCCCCCCGACGAACTCCTACAATGAGCAGTTCTTC. The rearrangement uses TRBV7-3 and TRBJ2-1; D not resolved. Germline lookup yields CDR1 SGHTA and CDR2 FQGTGA. Trimming pared 1 base from V and 0 bases from J, leaving 13 bases between. This CDR3 contains 17 residues.

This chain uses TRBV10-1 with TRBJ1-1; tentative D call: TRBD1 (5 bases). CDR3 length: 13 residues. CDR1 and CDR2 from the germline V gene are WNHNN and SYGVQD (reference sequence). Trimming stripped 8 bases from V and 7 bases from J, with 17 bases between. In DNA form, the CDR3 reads TGCGCCAGCCAAGCCAGGGAGGAGGATGAAGCTTTCTTT. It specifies CASQAREEDEAFF.

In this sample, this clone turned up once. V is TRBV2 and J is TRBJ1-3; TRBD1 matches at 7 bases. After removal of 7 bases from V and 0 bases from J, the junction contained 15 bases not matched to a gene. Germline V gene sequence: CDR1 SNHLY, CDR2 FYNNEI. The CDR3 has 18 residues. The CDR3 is CASNRDRNKPSSGNTIYF. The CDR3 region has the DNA TGTGCCAGCAATCGGGACAGAAATAAACCGAGCTCTGGAAACACCATATATTTT.

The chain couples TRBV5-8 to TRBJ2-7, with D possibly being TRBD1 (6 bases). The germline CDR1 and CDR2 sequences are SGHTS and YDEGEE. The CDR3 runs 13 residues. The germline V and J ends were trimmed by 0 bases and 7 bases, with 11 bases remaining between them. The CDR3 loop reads CASSLGGRNEQYF. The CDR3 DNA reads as TGTGCCAGCAGCTTGGGGGGGCGGAATGAGCAGTACTTC. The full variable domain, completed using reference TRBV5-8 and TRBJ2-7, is EAGVTQSPTHLIKTRGQQATLRCSPISGHTSVYWYQQALGLGLQFLLWYDEGEERNRGNFPPRFSGRQFPNYSSELNVNALELEDSALYLCASSLGGRNEQYFGPGTRLTVT.

The CDR3 reads CASFPGDSNQPQHF. The CDR3 DNA is TGTGCCAGTTTCCCTGGGGATAGCAATCAGCCCCAGCATTTT. The V call is TRBV28, the J call TRBJ1-5, with unresolved D. The CDR3 totals 14 residues. Germline CDR1 MDHEN, CDR2 SYDVKM. V was pared by 9 bases and J by 0 bases, with 12 bases between.

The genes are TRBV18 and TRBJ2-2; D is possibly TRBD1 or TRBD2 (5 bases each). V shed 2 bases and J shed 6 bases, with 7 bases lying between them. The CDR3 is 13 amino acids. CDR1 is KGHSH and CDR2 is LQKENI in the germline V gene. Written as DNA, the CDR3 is TGTGCCAGCTCACCAGGGGGTTCCGGGGAGCTGTTTTTT. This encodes CASSPGGSGELFF.

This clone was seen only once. The CDR3: CASSLRDGRYNEQFF. The CDR3 nucleotides are TGTGCCAGCAGTCTCCGGGACGGACGTTACAATGAGCAGTTCTTC. V gene TRBV11-2 combines with J gene TRBJ2-1; D may correspond to TRBD1 or TRBD2 (5 bases each). This CDR3 is 15 amino acids long. Per the germline V gene, CDR1 is SGHAT and CDR2 is FQNNGV. V gave up 6 bases and J gave up 4 bases, with 16 bases separating them.

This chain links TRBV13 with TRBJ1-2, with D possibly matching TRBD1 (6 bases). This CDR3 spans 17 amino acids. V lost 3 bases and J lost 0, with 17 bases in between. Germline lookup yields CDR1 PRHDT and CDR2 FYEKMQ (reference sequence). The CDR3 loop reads CASSFSLDRLANYGYTF. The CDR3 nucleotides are TGTGCCAGCAGCTTTTCCCTCGACAGGCTAGCTAACTATGGCTACACCTTC.

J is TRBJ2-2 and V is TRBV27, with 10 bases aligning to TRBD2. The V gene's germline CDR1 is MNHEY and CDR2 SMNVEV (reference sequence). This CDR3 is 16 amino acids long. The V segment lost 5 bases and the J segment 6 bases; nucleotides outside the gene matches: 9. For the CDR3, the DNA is TGTGCCAGCAGTGACGGCGGGACTAGCGTACCCGGGGAGCTGTTTTTT. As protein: CASSDGGTSVPGELFF.

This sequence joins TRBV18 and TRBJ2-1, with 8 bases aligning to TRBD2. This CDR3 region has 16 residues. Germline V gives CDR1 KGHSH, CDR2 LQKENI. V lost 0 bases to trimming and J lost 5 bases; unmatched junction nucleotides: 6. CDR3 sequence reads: CASSPPASGRDNEQFF. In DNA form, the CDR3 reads TGTGCCAGCTCACCACCGGCCAGCGGGAGAGACAATGAGCAGTTCTTC.

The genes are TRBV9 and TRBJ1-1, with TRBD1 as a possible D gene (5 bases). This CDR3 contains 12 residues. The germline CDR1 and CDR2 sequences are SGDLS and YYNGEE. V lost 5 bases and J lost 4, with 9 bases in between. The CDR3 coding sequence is TGTGCCAGCAGGGGGGGAGGCACTGAAGCTTTCTTT. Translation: CASRGGGTEAFF.

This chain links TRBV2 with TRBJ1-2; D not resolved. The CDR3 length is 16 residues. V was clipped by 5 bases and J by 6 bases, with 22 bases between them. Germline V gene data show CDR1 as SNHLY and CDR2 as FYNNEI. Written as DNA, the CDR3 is TGTGCCAGCAGTCCACGAAGACATCCTCGGGTTGATGGCTACACCTTC. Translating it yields CASSPRRHPRVDGYTF. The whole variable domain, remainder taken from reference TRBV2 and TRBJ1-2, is EPEVTQTPSHQVTQMGQEVILRCVPISNHLYFYWYRQILGQKVEFLVSFYNNEISEKSEIFDDQFSVERPDGSNFTLKIRSTKLEDSAMYFCASSPRRHPRVDGYTFGSGTRLTVV.

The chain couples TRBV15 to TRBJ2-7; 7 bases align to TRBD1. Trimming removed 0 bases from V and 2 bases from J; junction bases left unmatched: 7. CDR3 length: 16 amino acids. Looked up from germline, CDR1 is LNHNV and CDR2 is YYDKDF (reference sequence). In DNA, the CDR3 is TGTGCCACCAGCAGAGATCAGGCAGGGGGTCCCTACGAGCAGTACTTC. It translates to CATSRDQAGGPYEQYF. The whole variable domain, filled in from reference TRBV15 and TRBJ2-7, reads DAMVIQNPRYQVTQFGKPVTLSCSQTLNHNVMYWYQQKSSQAPKLLFHYYDKDFNNEADTPDNFQSRRPNTSFCFLDIRSPGLGDTAMYLCATSRDQAGGPYEQYFGPGTRLTVT.